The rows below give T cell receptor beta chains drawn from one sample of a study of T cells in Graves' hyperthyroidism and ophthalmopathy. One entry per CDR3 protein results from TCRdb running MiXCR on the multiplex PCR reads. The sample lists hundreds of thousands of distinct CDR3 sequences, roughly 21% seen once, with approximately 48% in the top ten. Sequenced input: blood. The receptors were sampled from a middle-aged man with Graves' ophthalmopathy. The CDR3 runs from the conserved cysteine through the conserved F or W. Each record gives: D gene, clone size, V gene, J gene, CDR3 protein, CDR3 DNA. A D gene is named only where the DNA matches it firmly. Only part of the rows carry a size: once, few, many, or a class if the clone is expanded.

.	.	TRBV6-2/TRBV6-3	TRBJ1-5	CASSRAQFNQPQHF	TGTGCCAGCAGCCGGGCCCAGTTCAATCAGCCCCAGCATTTT
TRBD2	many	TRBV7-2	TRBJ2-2	CASSLGLHTGELFF	TGTGCCAGCAGCTTGGGACTACACACCGGGGAGCTGTTTTTT
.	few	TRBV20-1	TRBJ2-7	CSARDSSGTYEQYF	TGCAGTGCTAGAGATTCCAGCGGAACCTACGAGCAGTACTTC
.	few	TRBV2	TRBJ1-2	CASSEWYGYTF	TGTGCCAGCAGTGAGTGGTATGGCTACACCTTC
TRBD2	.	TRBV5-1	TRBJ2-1	CASTWVTSGGLSYNEQFF	TGCGCCAGCACTTGGGTGACTAGCGGGGGGCTCTCCTACAATGAGCAGTTCTTC
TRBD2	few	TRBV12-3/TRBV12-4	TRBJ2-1	CASSLAKLGTSNNEQFF	TGTGCCAGCAGTTTAGCGAAGCTTGGGACTAGCAACAATGAGCAGTTCTTC
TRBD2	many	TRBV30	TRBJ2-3	CAWSRGRRLAGTQYF	TGTGCCTGGAGTCGGGGCCGCCGCCTAGCGGGCACGCAGTATTTT
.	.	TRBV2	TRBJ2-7	CATFGWARYEQYF	TGTGCCACCTTCGGATGGGCCCGATACGAGCAGTACTTC
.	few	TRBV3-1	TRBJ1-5	CASSQHGGSNQPQHF	TGTGCCAGCAGCCAACACGGGGGAAGCAATCAGCCCCAGCATTTT
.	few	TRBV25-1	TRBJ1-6	CASSQTAASPLHF	TGTGCCAGCAGTCAAACCGCTGCCTCACCCCTCCACTTT
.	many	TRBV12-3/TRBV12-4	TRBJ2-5	CASSRDGGETQYF	TGTGCCAGCAGTAGGGACGGCGGAGAGACCCAGTACTTC
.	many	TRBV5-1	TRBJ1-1	CASSLKTEAFF	TGTGCCAGCAGCTTAAAAACTGAAGCTTTCTTT
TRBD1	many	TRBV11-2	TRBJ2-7	CASSTLRGLEQYF	TGTGCCAGCAGCACCCTCAGGGGGCTCGAGCAGTACTTC
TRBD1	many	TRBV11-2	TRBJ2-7	CASSRDRDEQYF	TGTGCCAGCAGCCGCGACAGGGACGAGCAGTACTTC
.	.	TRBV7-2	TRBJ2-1	CASSPSSVGYNEQFF	TGTGCCAGCAGCCCCTCCAGCGTTGGCTACAATGAGCAGTTCTTC
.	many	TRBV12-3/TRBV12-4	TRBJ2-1	CASFLGPSSYNEQFF	TGTGCCAGCTTTCTGGGCCCTAGCTCCTACAATGAGCAGTTCTTC
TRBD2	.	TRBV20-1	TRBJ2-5	CSARDGGAGGKETQYF	TGCAGTGCTAGAGATGGGGGGGCGGGGGGCAAAGAGACCCAGTACTTC
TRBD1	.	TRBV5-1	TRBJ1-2	CASSLGQGATNYGYTF	TGCGCCAGCAGCTTGGGACAGGGGGCTACTAACTATGGCTACACCTTC
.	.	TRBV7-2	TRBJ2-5	CASSLSASRETQYF	TGTGCCAGCAGCTTATCGGCTAGCAGAGAGACCCAGTACTTC
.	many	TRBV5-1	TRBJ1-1	CASSLDAPDTEAFF	TGCGCCAGCAGCTTGGATGCCCCGGACACTGAAGCTTTCTTT
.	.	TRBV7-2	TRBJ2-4	CASSPHLNGNIQYF	TGTGCCAGCAGCCCCCACCTGAACGGAAACATTCAGTACTTC
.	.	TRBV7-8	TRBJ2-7	CASSEGRLGQYF	TGTGCCAGCAGCGAGGGGAGGCTCGGGCAGTACTTC